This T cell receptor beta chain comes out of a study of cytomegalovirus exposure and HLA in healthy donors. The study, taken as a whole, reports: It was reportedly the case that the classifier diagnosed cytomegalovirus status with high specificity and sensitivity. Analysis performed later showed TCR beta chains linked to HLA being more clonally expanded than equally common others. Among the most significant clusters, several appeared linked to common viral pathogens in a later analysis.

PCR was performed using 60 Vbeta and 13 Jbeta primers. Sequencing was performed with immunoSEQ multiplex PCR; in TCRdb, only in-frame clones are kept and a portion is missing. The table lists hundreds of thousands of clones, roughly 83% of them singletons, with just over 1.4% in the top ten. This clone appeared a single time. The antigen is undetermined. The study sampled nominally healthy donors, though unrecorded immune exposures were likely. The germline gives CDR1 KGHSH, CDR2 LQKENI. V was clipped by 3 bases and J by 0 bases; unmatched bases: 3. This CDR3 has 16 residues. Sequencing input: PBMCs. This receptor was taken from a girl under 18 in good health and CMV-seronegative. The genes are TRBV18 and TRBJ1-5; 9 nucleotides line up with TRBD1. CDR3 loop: CASSPGTGNSNQPQHF. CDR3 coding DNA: TGTGCCAGCTCACCCGGGACAGGGAATAGCAATCAGCCCCAGCATTTT.